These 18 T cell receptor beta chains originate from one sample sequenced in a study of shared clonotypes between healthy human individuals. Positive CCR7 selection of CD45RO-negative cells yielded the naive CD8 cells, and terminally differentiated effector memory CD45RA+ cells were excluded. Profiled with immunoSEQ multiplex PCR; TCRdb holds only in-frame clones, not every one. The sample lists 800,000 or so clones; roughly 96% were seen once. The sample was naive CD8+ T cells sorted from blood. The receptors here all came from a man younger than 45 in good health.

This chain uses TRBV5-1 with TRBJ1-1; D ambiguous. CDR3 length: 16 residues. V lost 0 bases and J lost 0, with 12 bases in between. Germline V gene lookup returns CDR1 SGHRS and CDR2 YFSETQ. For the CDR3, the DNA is TGCGCCAGCAGCTTGGGTCCAGGCAGGATGAACACTGAAGCTTTCTTT. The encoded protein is CASSLGPGRMNTEAFF.

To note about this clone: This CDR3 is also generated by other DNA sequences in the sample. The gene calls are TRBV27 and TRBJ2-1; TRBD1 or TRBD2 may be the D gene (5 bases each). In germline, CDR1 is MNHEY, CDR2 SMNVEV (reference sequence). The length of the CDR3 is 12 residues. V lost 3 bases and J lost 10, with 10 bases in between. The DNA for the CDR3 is TGTGCCAGCAGTTTTGGGGGAGACGAGCAGTTCTTC. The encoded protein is CASSFGGDEQFF.

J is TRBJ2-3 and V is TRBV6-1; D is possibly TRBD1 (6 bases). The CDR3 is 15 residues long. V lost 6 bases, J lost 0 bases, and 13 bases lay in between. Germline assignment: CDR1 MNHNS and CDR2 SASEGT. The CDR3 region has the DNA TGTGCCAGCAGGGGGGCGGAACATAGCACAGATACGCAGTATTTT. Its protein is CASRGAEHSTDTQYF.

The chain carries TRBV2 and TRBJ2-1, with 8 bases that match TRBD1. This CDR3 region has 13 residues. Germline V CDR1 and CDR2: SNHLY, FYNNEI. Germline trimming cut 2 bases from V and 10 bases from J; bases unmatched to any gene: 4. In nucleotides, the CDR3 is TGTGCCAGCAGTGAATCGACAGGGGAGGAGCAGTTCTTC. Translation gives CASSESTGEEQFF. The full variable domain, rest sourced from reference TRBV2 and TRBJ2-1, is EPEVTQTPSHQVTQMGQEVILRCVPISNHLYFYWYRQILGQKVEFLVSFYNNEISEKSEIFDDQFSVERPDGSNFTLKIRSTKLEDSAMYFCASSESTGEEQFFGPGTRLTVL.

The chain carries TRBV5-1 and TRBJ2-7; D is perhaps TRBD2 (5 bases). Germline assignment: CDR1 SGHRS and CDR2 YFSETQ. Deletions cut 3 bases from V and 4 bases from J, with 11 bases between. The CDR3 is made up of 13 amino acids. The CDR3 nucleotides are TGCGCCAGCAGCTCCGGGAACCCATACGAGCAGTACTTC. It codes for CASSSGNPYEQYF.

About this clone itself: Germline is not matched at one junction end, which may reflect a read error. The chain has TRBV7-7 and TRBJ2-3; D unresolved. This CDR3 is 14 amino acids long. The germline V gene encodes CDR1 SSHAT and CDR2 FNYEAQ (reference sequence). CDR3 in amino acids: CASSPDPGSDTQYF. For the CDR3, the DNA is TGTGCTAGCAGCCCTGACCCGGGCAGCGATACGCAGTATTTT.

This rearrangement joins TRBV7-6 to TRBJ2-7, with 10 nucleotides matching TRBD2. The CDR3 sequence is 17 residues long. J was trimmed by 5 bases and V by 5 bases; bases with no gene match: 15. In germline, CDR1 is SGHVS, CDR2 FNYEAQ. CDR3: CASSPGTSDNPWHEQYF. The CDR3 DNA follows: TGTGCCAGCAGCCCCGGGACTAGCGATAATCCCTGGCACGAGCAGTACTTC.

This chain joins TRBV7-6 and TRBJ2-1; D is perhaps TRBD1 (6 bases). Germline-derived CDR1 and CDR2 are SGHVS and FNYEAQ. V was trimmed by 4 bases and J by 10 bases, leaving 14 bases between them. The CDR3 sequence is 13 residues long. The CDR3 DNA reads TGTGCCAGCAGCTCCATCGGACAGCCCGAGCAGTTCTTC. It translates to CASSSIGQPEQFF.

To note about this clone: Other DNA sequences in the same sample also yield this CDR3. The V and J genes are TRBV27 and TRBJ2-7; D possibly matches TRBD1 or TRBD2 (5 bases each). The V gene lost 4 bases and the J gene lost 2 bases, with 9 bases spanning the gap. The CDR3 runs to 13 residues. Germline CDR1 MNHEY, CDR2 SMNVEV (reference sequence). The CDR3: CASSSGRTYEQYF. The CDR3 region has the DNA TGTGCCAGCAGTTCGGGACGAACCTACGAGCAGTACTTC.

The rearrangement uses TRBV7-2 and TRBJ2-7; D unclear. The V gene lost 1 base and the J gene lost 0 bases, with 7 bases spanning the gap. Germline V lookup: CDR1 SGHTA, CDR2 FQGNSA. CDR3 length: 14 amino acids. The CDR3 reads CASSLGVLSYEQYF. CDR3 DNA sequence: TGTGCCAGCAGCTTAGGGGTCCTCTCCTACGAGCAGTACTTC.

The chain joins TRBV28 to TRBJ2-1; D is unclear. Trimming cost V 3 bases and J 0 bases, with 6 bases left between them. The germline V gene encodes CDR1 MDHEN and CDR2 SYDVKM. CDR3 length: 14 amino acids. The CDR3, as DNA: TGTGCCAGCAGTTTTGTAAGCTCCTACAATGAGCAGTTCTTC. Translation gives CASSFVSSYNEQFF.

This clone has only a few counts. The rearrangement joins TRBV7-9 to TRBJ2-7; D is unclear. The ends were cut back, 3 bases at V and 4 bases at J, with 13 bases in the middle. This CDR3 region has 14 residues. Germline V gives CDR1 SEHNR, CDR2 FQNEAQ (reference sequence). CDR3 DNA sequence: TGTGCCAGCAGCTTTGTAGTTAAGGATTACGAGCAGTACTTC. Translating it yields CASSFVVKDYEQYF.

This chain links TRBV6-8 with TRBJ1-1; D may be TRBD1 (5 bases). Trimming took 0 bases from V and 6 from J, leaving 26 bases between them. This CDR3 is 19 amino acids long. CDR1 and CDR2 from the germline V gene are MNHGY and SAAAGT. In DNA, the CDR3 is TGTGCCAGCAGTTACTCTTCTCGTAGTTTTGGCAGGGTTCTGGCTGAAGCTTTCTTT. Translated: CASSYSSRSFGRVLAEAFF.

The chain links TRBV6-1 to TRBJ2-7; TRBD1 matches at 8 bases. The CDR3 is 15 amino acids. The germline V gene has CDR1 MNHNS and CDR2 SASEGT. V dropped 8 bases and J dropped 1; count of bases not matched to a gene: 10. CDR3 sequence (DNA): TGTGCCAGCTATACCGGGACAGGCCCATCCTACGAGCAGTACTTC. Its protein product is CASYTGTGPSYEQYF.

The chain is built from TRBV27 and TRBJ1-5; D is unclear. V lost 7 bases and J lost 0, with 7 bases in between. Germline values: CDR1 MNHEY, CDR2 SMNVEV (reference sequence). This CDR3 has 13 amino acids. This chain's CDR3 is CASTSHSNQPQHF. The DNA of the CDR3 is TGTGCCAGCACCTCACATAGCAATCAGCCCCAGCATTTT.

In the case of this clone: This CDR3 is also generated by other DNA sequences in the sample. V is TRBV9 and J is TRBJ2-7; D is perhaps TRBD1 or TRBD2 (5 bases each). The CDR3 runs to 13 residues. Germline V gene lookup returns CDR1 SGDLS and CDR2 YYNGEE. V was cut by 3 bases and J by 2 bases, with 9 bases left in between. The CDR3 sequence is CASSAGRTYEQYF. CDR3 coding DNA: TGTGCCAGCAGCGCGGGACGGACCTACGAGCAGTACTTC. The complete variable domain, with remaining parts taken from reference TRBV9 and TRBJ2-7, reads DSGVTQTPKHLITATGQRVTLRCSPRSGDLSVYWYQQSLDQGLQFLIQYYNGEERAKGNILERFSAQQFPDLHSELNLSSLELGDSALYFCASSAGRTYEQYFGPGTRLTVT.

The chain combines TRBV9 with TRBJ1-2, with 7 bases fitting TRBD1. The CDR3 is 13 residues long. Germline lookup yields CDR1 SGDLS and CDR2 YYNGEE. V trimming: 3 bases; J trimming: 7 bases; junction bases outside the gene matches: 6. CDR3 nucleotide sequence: TGTGCCAGCAGCGGACGGGACAGTCGTGGCTACACCTTC. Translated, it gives CASSGRDSRGYTF.

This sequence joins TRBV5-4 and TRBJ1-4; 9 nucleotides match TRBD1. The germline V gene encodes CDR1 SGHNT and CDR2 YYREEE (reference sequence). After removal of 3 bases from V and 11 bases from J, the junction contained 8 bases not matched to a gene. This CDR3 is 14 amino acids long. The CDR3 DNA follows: TGTGCCAGCAGCTCCCTCCCCGGGACAGGGAAACTGTTTTTT. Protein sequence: CASSSLPGTGKLFF.